This entry is about one TCR beta chain. Which antigen it targets is not known. No quality values exist for individual bases; no much larger clone is one base distant. The protocol used for the library was the immunoSEQ multiplex PCR assay. The table was pulled from immuneACCESS by TCRdb, which kept in-frame rearrangements only. Such tables lose some clones; where checked, under half of the loss comes from unresolved V genes, and the rest has no known cause. This sample has 25,000 to 30,000 clones in its table, and over 90% of those were observed once. The ten largest clones add up to under 20% of the sample. The data belong to a study of chemoradiotherapy in HPV16-positive cancers (dated by TCRdb to the early 2020s). About the investigation overall: Candidate HPV-specific T-cell clones and common TCR motifs were defined by functional T-cell assays performed on cells from a couple of HPV16-positive patients. TCR repertoires from some 90 patients with HPV-related cancers were then used to track the candidate HPV-specific TCRs and motifs. The study asked whether T-cell immunity against the HPV oncoproteins E6 and E7 changes during chemoradiotherapy and whether it affects survival. The study at large found these results: Expansion of candidate HPV-specific clones and E7-related TCR motifs was observed in the tumor microenvironment during treatment, whereas no such expansion was observed for non-HPV-specific T cells. In HPV16-positive patients, expansion of HPV-responsive T cells during chemoradiotherapy was associated with improved recurrence-free survival. The functional definition of HPV-specific T cells came from only a couple of HPV16-positive patients, and the survival association was reported for HPV16-positive patients.

Cut back by 5 bases and 0 bases, the V and J ends lie 19 bases apart. The cysteine opens and the phenylalanine closes a CDR3 of 17 amino acids. Only CDR3 DNA remains: 51 bases, in frame from the first base. For CDR1 and CDR2, the germline V gene lists SGHTA and FQGNSA. Because repertoires were sampled repeatedly during chemoradiotherapy, clonal expansion in the tumor microenvironment could be followed. Sequencing used blood, obtained from a patient who underwent chemoradiotherapy. The rearranged chain carries TRBV7-2 and TRBJ1-1; the D segment could be TRBD1, given 6 matching bases. The sequence was obtained from a human donor with HPV-associated anogenital cancer. The DNA sequence is TGTGCCAGCAGCACCCGTGGGGGCCTCACGATGAACACTGAAGCTTTCTTT. This encodes CASSTRGGLTMNTEAFF.